This T cell receptor beta chain was identified in a study of human T cells and chemical hapten exposure. Study-level information: Diagnoses of alopecia areata, totalis or universalis occurred in mostly female patients.

TCRdb passed the RACE reads through MiXCR, listing each CDR3 protein once. The table has 150,000 to 200,000 distinct CDR3 sequences, around 20% seen once; the top ten hold approximately 6.7%. As to this clonotype: Its cognate antigen is unknown.

Whole-study results and caveats: There was no change with DPC sensitization in TCRs above 1 in 1000 frequency.

Described time point: patch test 1, 2 weeks after DPC sensitization. Treatment described: therapeutic diphenylcyclopropenone sensitization with weekly scalp DPC. Blood was drawn before each patch test was applied. The specimen comprised whole blood, sampled in connection with sensitization to the hapten diphenylcyclopropenone (DPC). The origin of this receptor is a woman aged 45-59 years with alopecia areata. Some clones in this sample may be carry-over from other donors' samples.

CDR3 sequence reads: CASNGAASGRRELFF. In nucleotides, the CDR3 is TGTGCCAGTAATGGGGCGGCTAGCGGTCGTCGGGAGCTGTTTTTT. This chain connects TRBV19 to TRBJ2-2; 7 nucleotides align to TRBD2. This CDR3 contains 15 residues. Per germline, CDR1 LNHDA and CDR2 SQIVND (reference sequence). The V and J ends lost 7 bases and 9 bases, in that order; junction bases with no gene match: 14.